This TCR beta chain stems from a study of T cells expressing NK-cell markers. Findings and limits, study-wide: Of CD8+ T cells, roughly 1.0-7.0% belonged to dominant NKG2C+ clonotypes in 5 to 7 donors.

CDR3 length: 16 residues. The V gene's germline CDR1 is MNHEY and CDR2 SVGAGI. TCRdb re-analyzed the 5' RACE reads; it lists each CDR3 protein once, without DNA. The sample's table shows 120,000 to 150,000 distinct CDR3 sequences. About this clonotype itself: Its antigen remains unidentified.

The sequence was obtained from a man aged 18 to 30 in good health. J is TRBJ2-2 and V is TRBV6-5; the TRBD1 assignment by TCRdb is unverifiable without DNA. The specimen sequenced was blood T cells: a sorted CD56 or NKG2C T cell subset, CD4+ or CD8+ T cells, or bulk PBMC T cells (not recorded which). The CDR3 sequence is CASSSPDILYYGELFF.